This TCR beta chain was identified in a study of radiation and T cells in renal cell carcinoma. Between the trimmed V and J ends, which lost 2 bases and 4 bases, there was a span of 16 bases. Germline CDR1 is SGHKS and CDR2 is YYEKEE (reference sequence). This CDR3 contains 16 residues. TCRdb's table, derived via immunoSEQ multiplex PCR, lists solely in-frame clones and lacks some. The data hold 70,000 to 100,000 clones, with about 79% observed a single time. Time point defined: baseline pretreatment blood. The treatment was: 15 Gy SBRT to primary tumor, nephrectomy 4 weeks later. A note on this clone: Its antigen is unknown.

General study results and limits: Top tumor clonotypes rose in blood 2 weeks post-radiation, then contracted.

V is TRBV5-5 and J is TRBJ1-3; D perhaps matches TRBD1 (6 bases). The clonotype comes from a man between 60 and 75 years old with renal cell carcinoma. Sequences were derived from blood, sampled from a patient whose treatment included radiotherapy and nephrectomy. The DNA for the CDR3 is TGTGCCAGCAGCTTTTCACAGGGCATGGGAGGAAACACCATATATTTT. Encoded protein: CASSFSQGMGGNTIYF.